This is a list of T cell receptor beta chains from one sample in a study of cytomegalovirus exposure and HLA in healthy donors. The assay was immunoSEQ multiplex PCR, and TCRdb's table has in-frame clones only and misses some. The data hold some 200,000 clones, with over 65% observed a single time. The source material was PBMCs. These receptors came from a woman aged 55-69 years in good health and CMV-seropositive. The CDR3 runs from the conserved cysteine through the conserved F or W. The D gene is left open where the match is weak. Size is stated for part of the rows, as once, few or many counts, or as a class when the clone is expanded.

TRBD2,NA,TRBJ2-1,TRBV7-9,TGTGCCAGCAGCACCCCTCGAGTTAGCGGGGTGAGAAATGAGCAGTTCTTC,CASSTPRVSGVRNEQFF
NA,NA,TRBJ2-2,TRBV11-3,TGTGCCAGCAGCCAACGACAGGCCGGGCTAGCAAGAGGGGAGCTGTTTTTT,CASSQRQAGLARGELFF
NA,NA,TRBJ1-3,TRBV7-2,TGTGCCAGCACCCGGACTGCTGGAAACACCATATATTTT,CASTRTAGNTIYF
TRBD1,NA,TRBJ1-1,TRBV7-9,TGTGCCAGCAGCTCACAGGGGGTTGGTGAAGCTTTCTTT,CASSSQGVGEAFF
NA,once,TRBJ2-7,TRBV15,TGTGCCACCAGCAGATCCCCAACGCAGGGAACCTACGAGCAGTACTTC,CATSRSPTQGTYEQYF
TRBD2,NA,TRBJ2-3,TRBV10-2,TGCGCCAGTCGGACTAGCGGGAGAGATTATCGTAGCACAGATACGCAGTATTTT,CASRTSGRDYRSTDTQYF
NA,NA,TRBJ1-6,TRBV11-2,TGTGCCAGCAGCTTAGAACCCCGGGGTGGTTCACCCCTCCACTTT,CASSLEPRGGSPLHF
TRBD2,once,TRBJ2-6,TRBV5-1,TGCGCCAGCAGCTTGAGCGGGGTTTTCTCTGGGGCCAACGTCCTGACTTTC,CASSLSGVFSGANVLTF
TRBD1,NA,TRBJ1-1,TRBV27,TGTGCCAGCAGTACCAGGGGGCTGGGTGAAGCTTTCTTT,CASSTRGLGEAFF
TRBD1,few,TRBJ1-1,TRBV7-2,TGTGCCAGCAGCTTAGCGAGTAACCTCCACAGGGGACGGGCTTTCTTT,CASSLASNLHRGRAFF
NA,NA,TRBJ1-1,TRBV5-1,TGCGCCAGCAGCTTGGCCTTTGTCGGCAGGGCGCTGAACACTGAAGCTTTCTTT,CASSLAFVGRALNTEAFF
TRBD2,once,TRBJ2-7,TRBV30,TGTGCTGGAAGGTCAGGGTTGGGACTAGCGGGAGGGTTAGCCTACGAGCAGTACTTC,CAGRSGLGLAGGLAYEQYF
TRBD2,NA,TRBJ2-1,TRBV6-1,TGTGCCAGCACCGCAAGCGGGGTCTACAATGAGCAGTTCTTC,CASTASGVYNEQFF
NA,NA,TRBJ2-5,TRBV7-2,TGTGCCAGCAGCTTAGTAGTAGAGACCCAGTACTTC,CASSLVVETQYF
NA,NA,TRBJ1-6,TRBV28,TGTGCCAGCAAGCCCCCCAGGGATTCACCCCTCCACTTT,CASKPPRDSPLHF
NA,NA,TRBJ2-3,TRBV5-4,TGTGCCAGCAGCTCCGCGGGGAGCACAGATACGCAGTATTTT,CASSSAGSTDTQYF
NA,NA,TRBJ1-6,TRBV7-8,TGTGCCAGCAGCGGGGAGGCGATTGGATTGAGGTCACCCCTCCACTTT,CASSGEAIGLRSPLHF
TRBD1,NA,TRBJ1-1,TRBV18,TGTGCCAGCTCACCGGAAACAGGGGGGTGGACTGAAGCTTTCTTT,CASSPETGGWTEAFF
NA,NA,TRBJ2-3,TRBV28,TGTGCCAGCCGAGAAGGGGGGGAAGGGACAGATACGCAGTATTTT,CASREGGEGTDTQYF
NA,NA,TRBJ1-3,TRBV7-2,TGTGCCAGCAGGTGGAGGCCCGACTCTGGAAACACCATATATTTT,CASRWRPDSGNTIYF
NA,NA,TRBJ1-4,TRBV6-5,TGTGCCAGCAGTTACTCCGGGACAACTAATGAAAAACTGTTTTTT,CASSYSGTTNEKLFF
TRBD1,NA,TRBJ2-7,TRBV16,TGTGCCAGCAGCCAATCAGAACAGGGGGCGAGGAACGAGCAGTACTTC,CASSQSEQGARNEQYF
TRBD1,NA,TRBJ2-2,TRBV7-8,TGTGCCAGCAGCCTAGAGGGGGCGTTTAGCGGGGAGCTGTTTTTT,CASSLEGAFSGELFF
TRBD1,NA,TRBJ1-2,TRBV29-1,TGCAGCGTGGGACAGGATAATCTATACGGCTACACCTTC,CSVGQDNLYGYTF
NA,NA,TRBJ1-2,TRBV21-1,TGTGCCAGCAGCAAAGACAGGTCAACCTATGGCTACACCTTC,CASSKDRSTYGYTF
TRBD2,once,TRBJ2-1,TRBV5-8,TGTGCCAGCAGCTTGTCGACGGGACTAGCGGGACCCAATGAGCAGTTCTTC,CASSLSTGLAGPNEQFF
TRBD1,few,TRBJ2-2,TRBV30,TGTGCCTGGAGGGACAGGGGGCGCCACACCGGGGAGCTGTTTTTT,CAWRDRGRHTGELFF
TRBD2,NA,TRBJ2-1,TRBV5-8,TGTGCCAGCAGCTTCGGGCTAGCGGGAGCAGGGAATGAGCAGTTCTTC,CASSFGLAGAGNEQFF
TRBD1,few,TRBJ2-1,TRBV6-5,TGTGCCAGCAGCGACAGGGTCCGCAATGAGCAGTTCTTC,CASSDRVRNEQFF
NA,few,TRBJ1-2,TRBV30,TGTGCCTGGAGTCTTCTGGGGAGACCCCGTGGCTACACCTTC,CAWSLLGRPRGYTF
NA,NA,TRBJ2-7,TRBV21-1,TGTGCCAGCAGCCAGCAGACGGGACAGGAGGCCCACGAGCAGTACTTC,CASSQQTGQEAHEQYF
NA,NA,TRBJ2-7,TRBV4-3,TGCGCCAGCAGCCAGGGGGCTGGATACGAGCAGTACTTC,CASSQGAGYEQYF
TRBD1,NA,TRBJ2-7,TRBV18,TGTGCCAGCTCAAAGGGACAGGACTACGAGCAGTACTTC,CASSKGQDYEQYF
TRBD1,NA,TRBJ2-7,TRBV25-1,TGTGCCAGCAGTGACCCGGGACAGGGCACAAACGAGCAGTACTTC,CASSDPGQGTNEQYF
TRBD2,NA,TRBJ2-1,TRBV7-8,TGTGCCAGCAGCTTATCGGGGGGGACGAGTGAGCAGTTCTTC,CASSLSGGTSEQFF
NA,NA,TRBJ2-7,TRBV5-1,TGCGCCAGCAGTTCTCCGGGGGGCTTGTCCTACGAGCAGTACTTC,CASSSPGGLSYEQYF
NA,NA,TRBJ2-7,TRBV18,TGTGCCAGCTCAGGGGGCGACTTTTTAGGGGAGCAGTACTTC,CASSGGDFLGEQYF
NA,NA,TRBJ1-1,TRBV5-1,TGCGCCAGCAGCCGGATGGACAGAAGATTTGAAGCTTTCTTT,CASSRMDRRFEAFF
NA,NA,TRBJ1-2,TRBV18,TGTGCCAGCTCACCACCCGGACAACGGGGCTACACCTTC,CASSPPGQRGYTF
NA,NA,TRBJ2-6,TRBV5-1,TGCGCCAGCAGCTTGGTCTCGGGCTCTGGGGCCAACGTCCTGACTTTC,CASSLVSGSGANVLTF